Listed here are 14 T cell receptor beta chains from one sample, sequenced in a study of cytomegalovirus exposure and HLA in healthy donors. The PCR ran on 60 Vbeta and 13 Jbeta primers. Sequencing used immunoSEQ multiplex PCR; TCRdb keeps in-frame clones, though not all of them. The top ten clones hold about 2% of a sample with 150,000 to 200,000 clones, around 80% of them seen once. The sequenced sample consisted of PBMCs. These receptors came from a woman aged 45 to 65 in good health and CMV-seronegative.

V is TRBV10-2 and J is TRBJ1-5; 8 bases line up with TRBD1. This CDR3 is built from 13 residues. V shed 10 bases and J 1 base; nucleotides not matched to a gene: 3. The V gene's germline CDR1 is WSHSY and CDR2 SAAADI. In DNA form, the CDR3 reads TGCGCCACCAGACAGGGGAGCAATCAGCCCCAGCATTTT. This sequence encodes CATRQGSNQPQHF.

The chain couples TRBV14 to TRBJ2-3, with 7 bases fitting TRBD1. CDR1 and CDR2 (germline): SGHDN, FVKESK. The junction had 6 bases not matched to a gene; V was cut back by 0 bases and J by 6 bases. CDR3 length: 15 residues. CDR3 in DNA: TGTGCCAGCAGCCAAGATGTGGGACAGTGGGATACGCAGTATTTT. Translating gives CASSQDVGQWDTQYF.

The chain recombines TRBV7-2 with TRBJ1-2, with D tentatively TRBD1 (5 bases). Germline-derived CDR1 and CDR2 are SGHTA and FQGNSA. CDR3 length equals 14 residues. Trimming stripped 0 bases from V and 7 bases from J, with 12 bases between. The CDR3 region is CASSLAGRRGGYTF. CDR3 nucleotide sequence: TGTGCCAGCAGCTTAGCGGGTCGGAGGGGTGGCTACACCTTC.

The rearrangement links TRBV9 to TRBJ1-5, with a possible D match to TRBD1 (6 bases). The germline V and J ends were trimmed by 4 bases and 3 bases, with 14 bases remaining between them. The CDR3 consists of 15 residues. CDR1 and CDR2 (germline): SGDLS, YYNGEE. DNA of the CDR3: TGTGCCAGCAGCAACCTGGACAGCATCAATCAGCCCCAGCATTTT. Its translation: CASSNLDSINQPQHF.

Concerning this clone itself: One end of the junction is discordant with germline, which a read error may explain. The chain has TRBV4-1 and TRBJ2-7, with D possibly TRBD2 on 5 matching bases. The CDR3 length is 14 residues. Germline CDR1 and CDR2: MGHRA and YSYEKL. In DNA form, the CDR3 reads TGCGCCAGCAGCCAACCCATGACGGGGTGGGAGCAGTGCTTC. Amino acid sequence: CASSQPMTGWEQCF.

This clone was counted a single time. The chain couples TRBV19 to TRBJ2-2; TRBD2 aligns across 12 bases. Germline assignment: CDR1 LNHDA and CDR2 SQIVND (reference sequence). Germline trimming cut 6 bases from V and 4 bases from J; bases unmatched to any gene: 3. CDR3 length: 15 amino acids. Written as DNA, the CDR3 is TGTGCCAGTAGGGCACTAGCGGGAGGCACCGGGGAGCTGTTTTTT. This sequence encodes CASRALAGGTGELFF.

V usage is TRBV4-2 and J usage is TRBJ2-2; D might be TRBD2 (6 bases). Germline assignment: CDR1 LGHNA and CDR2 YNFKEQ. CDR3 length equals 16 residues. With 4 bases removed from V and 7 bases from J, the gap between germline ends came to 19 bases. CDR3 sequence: CASSPGASLEGGELFF. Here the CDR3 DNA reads TGTGCCAGCAGCCCCGGGGCCTCCTTGGAGGGCGGGGAGCTGTTTTTT.

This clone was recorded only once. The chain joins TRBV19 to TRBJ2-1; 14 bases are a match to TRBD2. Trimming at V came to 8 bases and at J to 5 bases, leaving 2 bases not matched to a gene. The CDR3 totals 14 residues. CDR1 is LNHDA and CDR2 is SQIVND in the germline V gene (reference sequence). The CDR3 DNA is TGTGCCAGTTCGGGACTAGCGGGGGACAATGAGCAGTTCTTC. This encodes CASSGLAGDNEQFF. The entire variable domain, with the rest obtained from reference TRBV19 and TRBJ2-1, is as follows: DGGITQSPKYLFRKEGQNVTLSCEQNLNHDAMYWYRQDPGQGLRLIYYSQIVNDFQKGDIAEGYSVSREKKESFPLTVTSAQKNPTAFYLCASSGLAGDNEQFFGPGTRLTVL.

CDR3 region: CASSLLLLGGSYEQYF. DNA of the CDR3: TGTGCCAGTAGTCTCCTTTTATTGGGGGGCTCCTACGAGCAGTACTTC. The chain carries TRBV19 and TRBJ2-7, with D possibly TRBD2 on 6 matching bases. The V gene's germline CDR1 is LNHDA and CDR2 SQIVND (reference sequence). V was clipped by 5 bases and J by 0 bases, with 17 bases between them. There are 16 residues in the CDR3.

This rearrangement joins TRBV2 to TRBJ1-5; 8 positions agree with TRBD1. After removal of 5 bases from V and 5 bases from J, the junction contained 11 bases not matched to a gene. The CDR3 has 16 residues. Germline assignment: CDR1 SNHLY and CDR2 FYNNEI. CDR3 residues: CASSTTSDRGHQPQHF. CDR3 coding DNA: TGTGCCAGCAGTACCACTTCCGACAGGGGTCATCAGCCCCAGCATTTT.

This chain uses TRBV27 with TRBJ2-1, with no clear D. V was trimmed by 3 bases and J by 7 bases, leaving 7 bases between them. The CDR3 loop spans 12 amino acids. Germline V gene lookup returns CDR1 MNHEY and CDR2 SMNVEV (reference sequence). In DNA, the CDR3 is TGTGCCAGCAGTTTCGGGTCGAATGAGCAGTTCTTC. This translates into CASSFGSNEQFF.

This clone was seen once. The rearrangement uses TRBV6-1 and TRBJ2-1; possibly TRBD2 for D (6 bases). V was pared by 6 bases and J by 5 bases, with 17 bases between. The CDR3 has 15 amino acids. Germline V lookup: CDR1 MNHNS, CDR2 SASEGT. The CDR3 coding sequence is TGTGCCAGCAGAGACCCTCGAGGACTACACAATGAGCAGTTCTTC. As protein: CASRDPRGLHNEQFF.

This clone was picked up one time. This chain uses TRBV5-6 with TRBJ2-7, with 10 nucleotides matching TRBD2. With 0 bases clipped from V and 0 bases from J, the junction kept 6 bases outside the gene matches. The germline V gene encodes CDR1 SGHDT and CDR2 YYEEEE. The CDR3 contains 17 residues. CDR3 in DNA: TGTGCCAGCAGCTTGGGGCTAGCGGGAGCGTTCTCCTACGAGCAGTACTTC. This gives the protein CASSLGLAGAFSYEQYF. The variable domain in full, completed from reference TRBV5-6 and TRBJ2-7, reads DAGVTQSPTHLIKTRGQQVTLRCSPKSGHDTVSWYQQALGQGPQFIFQYYEEEERQRGNFPDRFSGHQFPNYSSELNVNALLLGDSALYLCASSLGLAGAFSYEQYFGPGTRLTVT.

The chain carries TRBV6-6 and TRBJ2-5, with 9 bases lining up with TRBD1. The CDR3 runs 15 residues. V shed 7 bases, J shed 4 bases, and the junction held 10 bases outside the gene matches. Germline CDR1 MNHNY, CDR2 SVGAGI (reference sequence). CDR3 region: CASTKDRGGGETQYF. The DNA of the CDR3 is TGTGCCAGCACCAAGGACAGGGGAGGAGGAGAGACCCAGTACTTC.